This TCR beta chain was recorded in a study of cytomegalovirus exposure and HLA in healthy donors. Here immunoSEQ multiplex PCR was the method, and the copy in TCRdb shows in-frame clones only, minus some. This repertoire shows some 200,000 clones, 75% to 95% found once; its top ten account for more than 0.85%. V lost 2 bases and J 6 bases, leaving 17 bases between the germline ends. The CDR3 sequence is 15 residues long. In germline, CDR1 is MDHEN, CDR2 SYDVKM. The chain uses TRBV28 and TRBJ2-7; possible D gene TRBD1, 5 bases. The sample consisted of PBMCs. The TCR originated in a woman in her late teens or twenties in good health and CMV-seronegative. The CDR3 region has the DNA TGTGCCAGCAGTTTACCCCGGGCAGGGCTGGGCGAGCAGTACTTC. Its translation is CASSLPRAGLGEQYF.